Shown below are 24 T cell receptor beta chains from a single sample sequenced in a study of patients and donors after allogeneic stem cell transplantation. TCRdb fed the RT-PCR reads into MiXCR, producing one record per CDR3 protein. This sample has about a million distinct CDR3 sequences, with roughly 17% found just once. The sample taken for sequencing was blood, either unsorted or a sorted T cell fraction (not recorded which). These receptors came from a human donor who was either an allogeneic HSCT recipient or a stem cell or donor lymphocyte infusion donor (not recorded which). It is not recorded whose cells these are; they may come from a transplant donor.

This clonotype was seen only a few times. CDR3 DNA: TGTGCCAGCCGCCGGACACTTGAGTACGAGCAGTACTTC. It encodes CASRRTLEYEQYF. This chain joins TRBV12-3 or TRBV12-4 and TRBJ2-7, with D possibly being TRBD1 (5 bases). Between the trimmed V and J ends, which lost 8 bases and 4 bases, there was a span of 15 bases. The CDR3 runs to 13 residues.

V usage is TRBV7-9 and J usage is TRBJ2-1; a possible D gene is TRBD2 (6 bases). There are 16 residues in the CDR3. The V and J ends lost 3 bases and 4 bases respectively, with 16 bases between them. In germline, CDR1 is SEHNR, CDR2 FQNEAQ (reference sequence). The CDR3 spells CASSFPLGGLYNEQFF. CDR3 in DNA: TGTGCCAGCAGCTTCCCCCTCGGGGGTCTTTACAATGAGCAGTTCTTC.

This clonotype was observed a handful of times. CDR3 in DNA: TGCAGCGCCTCCCAGGGGGCAGGCTATGGCTACACCTTC. Amino acid sequence: CSASQGAGYGYTF. The chain joins TRBV29-1 to TRBJ1-2; TRBD1 agrees at 8 bases. Trimming cost V 7 bases and J 4 bases; bases outside gene matches: 8. Germline values: CDR1 SQVTM, CDR2 ANQGSEA. CDR3 size: 13 residues.

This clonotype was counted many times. The CDR3 nucleotides read TGCGCCAGCAGCCAAGTAATGATCAGGGAAACGGTGAACACTGAAGCTTTCTTT. Its translation: CASSQVMIRETVNTEAFF. V usage is TRBV4-3 and J usage is TRBJ1-1; possible D gene TRBD1, 5 bases. The germline V and J ends were trimmed by 1 base and 0 bases, with 18 bases remaining between them. CDR1 is LGHNA, CDR2 YSLEER, per germline. The CDR3 is 18 residues long.

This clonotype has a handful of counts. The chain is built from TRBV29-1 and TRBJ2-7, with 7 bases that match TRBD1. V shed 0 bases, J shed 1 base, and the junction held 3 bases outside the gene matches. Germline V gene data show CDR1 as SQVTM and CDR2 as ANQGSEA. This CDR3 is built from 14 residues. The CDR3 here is CSVEEDRESYEQYF. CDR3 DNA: TGCAGCGTTGAAGAAGACAGGGAGTCCTACGAGCAGTACTTC.

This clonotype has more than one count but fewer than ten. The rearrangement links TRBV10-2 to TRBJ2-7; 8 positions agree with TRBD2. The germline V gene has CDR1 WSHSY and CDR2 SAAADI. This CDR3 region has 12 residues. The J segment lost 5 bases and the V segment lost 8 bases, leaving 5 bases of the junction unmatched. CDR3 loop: CASERERNEQYF. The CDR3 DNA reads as TGCGCCAGCGAGCGGGAGAGAAACGAGCAGTACTTC.

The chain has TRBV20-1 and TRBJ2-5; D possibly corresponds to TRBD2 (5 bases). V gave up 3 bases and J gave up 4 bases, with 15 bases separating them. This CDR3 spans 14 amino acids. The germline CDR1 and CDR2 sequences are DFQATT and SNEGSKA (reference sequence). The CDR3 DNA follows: TGCAGTGCTAGGAGAGTGGCGGGCTCAGAGACCCAGTACTTC. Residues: CSARRVAGSETQYF.

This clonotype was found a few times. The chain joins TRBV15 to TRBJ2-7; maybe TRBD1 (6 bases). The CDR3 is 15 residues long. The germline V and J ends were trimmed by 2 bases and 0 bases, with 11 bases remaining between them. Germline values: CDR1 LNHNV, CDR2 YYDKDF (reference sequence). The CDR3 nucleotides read TGTGCCACCAGCAGACTAGACAGGAACTCCTACGAGCAGTACTTC. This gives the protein CATSRLDRNSYEQYF.

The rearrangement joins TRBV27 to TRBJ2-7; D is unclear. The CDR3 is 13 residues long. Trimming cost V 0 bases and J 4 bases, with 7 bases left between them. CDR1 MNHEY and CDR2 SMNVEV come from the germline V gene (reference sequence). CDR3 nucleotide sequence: TGTGCCAGCAGTTTATCGACGGAATACGAGCAGTACTTC. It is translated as CASSLSTEYEQYF.

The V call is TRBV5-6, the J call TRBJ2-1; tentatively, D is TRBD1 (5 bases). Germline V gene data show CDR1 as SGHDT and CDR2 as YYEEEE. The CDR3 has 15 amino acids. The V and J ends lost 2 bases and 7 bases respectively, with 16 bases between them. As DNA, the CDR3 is TGTGCCAGCAGCTTCGTTCCAAGCTCAGGGAATGAGCAGTTCTTC. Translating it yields CASSFVPSSGNEQFF.

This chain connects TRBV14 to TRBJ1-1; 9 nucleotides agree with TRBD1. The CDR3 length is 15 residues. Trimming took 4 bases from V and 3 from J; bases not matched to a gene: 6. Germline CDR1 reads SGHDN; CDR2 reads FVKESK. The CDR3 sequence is CASSRLQGAYTEAFF. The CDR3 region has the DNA TGTGCCAGCAGCCGATTACAGGGGGCGTACACTGAAGCTTTCTTT.

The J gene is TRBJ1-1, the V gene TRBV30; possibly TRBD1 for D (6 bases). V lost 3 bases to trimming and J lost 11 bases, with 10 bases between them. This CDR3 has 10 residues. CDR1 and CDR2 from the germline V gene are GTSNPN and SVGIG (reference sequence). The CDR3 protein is CAWRQGFAFF. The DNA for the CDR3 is TGTGCCTGGAGACAGGGATTTGCTTTCTTT.

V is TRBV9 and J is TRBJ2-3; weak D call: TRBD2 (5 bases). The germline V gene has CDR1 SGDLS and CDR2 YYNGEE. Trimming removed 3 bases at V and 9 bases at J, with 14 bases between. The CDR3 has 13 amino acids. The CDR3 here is CASSESRETTQYF. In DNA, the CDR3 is TGTGCCAGCAGCGAAAGCCGGGAAACGACGCAGTATTTT.

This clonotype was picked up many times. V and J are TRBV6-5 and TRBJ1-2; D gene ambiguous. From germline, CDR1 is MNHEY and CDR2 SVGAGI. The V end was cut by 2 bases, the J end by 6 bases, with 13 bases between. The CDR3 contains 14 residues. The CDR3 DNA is TGTGCCAGCAGTTACCATACAGCACGGGATGGCTACACCTTC. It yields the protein CASSYHTARDGYTF.

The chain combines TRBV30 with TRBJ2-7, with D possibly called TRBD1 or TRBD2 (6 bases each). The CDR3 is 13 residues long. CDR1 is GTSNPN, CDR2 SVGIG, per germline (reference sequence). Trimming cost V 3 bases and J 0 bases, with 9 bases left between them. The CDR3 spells CAWSGGRSYEQYF. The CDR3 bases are TGTGCCTGGAGCGGGGGCCGCTCCTACGAGCAGTACTTC.

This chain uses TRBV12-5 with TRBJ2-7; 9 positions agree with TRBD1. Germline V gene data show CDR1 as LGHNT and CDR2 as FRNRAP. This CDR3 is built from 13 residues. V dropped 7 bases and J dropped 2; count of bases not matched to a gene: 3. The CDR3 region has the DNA TGTGCTAGTGAGGACAGGGGAACCTACGAGCAGTACTTC. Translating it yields CASEDRGTYEQYF. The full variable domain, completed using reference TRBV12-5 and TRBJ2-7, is DARVTQTPRHKVTEMGQEVTMRCQPILGHNTVFWYRQTMMQGLELLAYFRNRAPLDDSGMPKDRFSAEMPDATLATLKIQPSEPRDSAVYFCASEDRGTYEQYFGPGTRLTVT.

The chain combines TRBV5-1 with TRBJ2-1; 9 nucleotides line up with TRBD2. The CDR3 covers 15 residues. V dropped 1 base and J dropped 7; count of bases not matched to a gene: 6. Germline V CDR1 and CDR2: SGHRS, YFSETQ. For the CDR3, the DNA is TGCGCCAGCAGCTTGTGGGCGGGAGGGCTGAATGAGCAGTTCTTC. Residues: CASSLWAGGLNEQFF. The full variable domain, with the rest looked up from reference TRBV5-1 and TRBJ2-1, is KAGVTQTPRYLIKTRGQQVTLSCSPISGHRSVSWYQQTPGQGLQFLFEYFSETQRNKGNFPGRFSGRQFSNSRSEMNVSTLELGDSALYLCASSLWAGGLNEQFFGPGTRLTVL.

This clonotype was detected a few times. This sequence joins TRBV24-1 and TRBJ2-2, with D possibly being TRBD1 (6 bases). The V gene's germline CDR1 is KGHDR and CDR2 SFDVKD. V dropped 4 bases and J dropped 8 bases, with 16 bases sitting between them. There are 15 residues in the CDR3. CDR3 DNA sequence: TGTGCCACCAGTGAAGCGAGGAGACAGGCTGGGGAGCTGTTTTTT. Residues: CATSEARRQAGELFF.

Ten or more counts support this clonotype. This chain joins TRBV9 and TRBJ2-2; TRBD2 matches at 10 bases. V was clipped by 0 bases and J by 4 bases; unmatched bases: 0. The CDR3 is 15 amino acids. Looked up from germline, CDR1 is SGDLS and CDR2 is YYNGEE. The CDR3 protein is CASSVGLAGTGELFF. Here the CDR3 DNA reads TGTGCCAGCAGCGTAGGACTAGCGGGCACCGGGGAGCTGTTTTTT.

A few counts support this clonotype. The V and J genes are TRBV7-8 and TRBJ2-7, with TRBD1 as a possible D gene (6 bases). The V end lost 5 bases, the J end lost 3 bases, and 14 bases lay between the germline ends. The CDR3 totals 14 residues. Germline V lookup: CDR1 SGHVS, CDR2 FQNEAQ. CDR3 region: CASSVDRRSYEQYF. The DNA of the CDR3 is TGTGCCAGCAGCGTAGACAGGCGAAGCTACGAGCAGTACTTC. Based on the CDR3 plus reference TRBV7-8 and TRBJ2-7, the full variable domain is GAGVSQSPRYKVAKRGQDVALRCDPISGHVSLFWYQQALGQGPEFLTYFQNEAQLDKSGLPSDRFFAERPEGSVSTLKIQRTQQEDSAVYLCASSVDRRSYEQYFGPGTRLTVT.

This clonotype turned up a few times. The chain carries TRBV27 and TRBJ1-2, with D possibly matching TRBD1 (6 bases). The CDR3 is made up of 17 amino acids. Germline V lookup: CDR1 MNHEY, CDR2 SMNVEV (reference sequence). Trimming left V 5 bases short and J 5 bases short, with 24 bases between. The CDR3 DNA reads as TGTGCCAGCAGTCCGGGGGCGAGTGAGGGACGGAGATATGGCTACACCTTC. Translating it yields CASSPGASEGRRYGYTF.

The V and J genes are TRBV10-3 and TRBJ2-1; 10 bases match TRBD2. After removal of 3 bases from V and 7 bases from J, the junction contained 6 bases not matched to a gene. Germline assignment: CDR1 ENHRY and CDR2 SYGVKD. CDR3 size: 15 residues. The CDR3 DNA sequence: TGTGCCATCAGTGACCCCGGGACTAGCGTAAATGAGCAGTTCTTC. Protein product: CAISDPGTSVNEQFF.

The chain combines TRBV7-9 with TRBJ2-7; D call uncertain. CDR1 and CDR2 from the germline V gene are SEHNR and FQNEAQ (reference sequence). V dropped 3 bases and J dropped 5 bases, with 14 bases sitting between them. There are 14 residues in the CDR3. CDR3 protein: CASSFSESVNEQYF. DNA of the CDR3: TGTGCCAGCAGCTTTTCTGAGTCCGTAAACGAGCAGTACTTC.

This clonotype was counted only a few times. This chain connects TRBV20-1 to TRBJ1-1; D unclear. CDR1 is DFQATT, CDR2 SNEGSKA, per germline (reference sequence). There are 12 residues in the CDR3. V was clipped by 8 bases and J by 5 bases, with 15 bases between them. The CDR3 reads CSNRRGGTEAFF. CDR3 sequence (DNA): TGCAGTAACCGACGGGGTGGAACTGAAGCTTTCTTT.